Reported below is one TCR beta chain. These data come from a study of blood T cell repertoires in COVID-19. About the study: Whether acute or convalescent, the COVID-19 samples came from the United States, Italy and Spain.

The protocol was immunoSEQ multiplex PCR, while the TCRdb copy is restricted to in-frame clones and leaves out a portion. The sample has hundreds of thousands of clones, 80% to 90% seen once. The V and J ends lost 2 bases and 4 bases, in that order; junction bases with no gene match: 9. The CDR3 loop spans 15 amino acids. From germline, CDR1 is GTSNPN and CDR2 SVGIG (reference sequence). The source material was peripheral blood. The sequence was collected from a woman in her 30s with active or convalescent COVID-19. The J gene is TRBJ2-7, the V gene TRBV30; 9 positions agree with TRBD1. The CDR3 is CAWSPYRGRWYEQYF. The CDR3 DNA follows: TGTGCCTGGAGTCCCTACAGGGGGCGGTGGTACGAGCAGTACTTC.